This paragraph reports one T cell receptor (beta chain). Its antigen is unidentified. These data come from a study of cytomegalovirus exposure and HLA in healthy donors. Study observations and caveats: What was likely a sequencing artifact was a cluster of highly shared sequence variants. By a later analysis, the bulk of CMV-associated TCR beta chains appeared HLA-restricted.

This PCR relied on a set of 60 Vbeta primers and 13 Jbeta primers. Measured with immunoSEQ multiplex PCR; TCRdb has only the in-frame clones, and not every one. This table has approximately 130,000 clones, under 85% appearing once. CDR1 MNHNY and CDR2 SVGAGI come from the germline V gene (reference sequence). The CDR3 contains 13 residues. V lost 6 bases, J lost 4 bases, and 4 bases stayed unmatched. The V call is TRBV6-6, the J call TRBJ1-2; TRBD1 agrees at 8 bases. This TCR was sampled from a man younger than 45 in good health and CMV-seronegative. The material sequenced was PBMCs. CDR3: CASRGQEVYGYTF. Here the CDR3 DNA reads TGTGCCAGCAGGGGACAGGAGGTCTATGGCTACACCTTC.